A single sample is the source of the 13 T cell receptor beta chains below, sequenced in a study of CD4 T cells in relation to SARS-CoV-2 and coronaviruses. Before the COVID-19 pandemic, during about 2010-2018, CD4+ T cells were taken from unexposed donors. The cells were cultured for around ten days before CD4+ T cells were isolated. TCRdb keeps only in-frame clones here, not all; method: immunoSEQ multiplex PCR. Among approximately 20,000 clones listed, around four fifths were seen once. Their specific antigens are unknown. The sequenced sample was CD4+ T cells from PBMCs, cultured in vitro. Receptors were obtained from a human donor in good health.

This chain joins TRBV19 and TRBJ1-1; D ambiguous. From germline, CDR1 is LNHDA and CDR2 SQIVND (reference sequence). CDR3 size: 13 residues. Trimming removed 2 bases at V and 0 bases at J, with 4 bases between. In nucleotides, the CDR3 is TGTGCCAGTAGTATAAGCCTGAACACTGAAGCTTTCTTT. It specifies CASSISLNTEAFF.

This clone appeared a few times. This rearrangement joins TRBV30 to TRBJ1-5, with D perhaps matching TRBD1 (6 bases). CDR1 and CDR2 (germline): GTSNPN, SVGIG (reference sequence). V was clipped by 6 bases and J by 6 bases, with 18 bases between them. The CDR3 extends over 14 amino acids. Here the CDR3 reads CACRDKGGIQPQHF. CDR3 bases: TGTGCCTGCAGGGACAAAGGGGGGATTCAGCCCCAGCATTTT.

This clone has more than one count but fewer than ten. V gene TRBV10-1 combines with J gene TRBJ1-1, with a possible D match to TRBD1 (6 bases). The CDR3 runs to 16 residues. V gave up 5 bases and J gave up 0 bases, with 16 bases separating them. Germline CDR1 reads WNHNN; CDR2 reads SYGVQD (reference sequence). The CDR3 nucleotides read TGCGCCAGCAGTACGGGAGGTCAGGGGATGAACACTGAAGCTTTCTTT. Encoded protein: CASSTGGQGMNTEAFF.

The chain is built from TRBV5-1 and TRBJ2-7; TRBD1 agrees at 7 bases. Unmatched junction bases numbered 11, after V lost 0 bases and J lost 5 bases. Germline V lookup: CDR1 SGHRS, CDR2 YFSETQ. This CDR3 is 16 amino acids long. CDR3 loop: CASSLATITRGHEQYF. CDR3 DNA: TGCGCCAGCAGCTTGGCCACAATAACAAGGGGGCACGAGCAGTACTTC.

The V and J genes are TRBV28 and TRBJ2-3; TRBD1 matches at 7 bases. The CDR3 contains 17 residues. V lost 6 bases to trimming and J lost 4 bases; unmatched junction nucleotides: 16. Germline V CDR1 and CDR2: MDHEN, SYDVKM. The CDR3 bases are TGTGCCAGCAGCCCTGGGGTTTACGACAGGGCCCCAGATACGCAGTATTTT. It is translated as CASSPGVYDRAPDTQYF. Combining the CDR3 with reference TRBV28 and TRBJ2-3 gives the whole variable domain DVKVTQSSRYLVKRTGEKVFLECVQDMDHENMFWYRQDPGLGLRLIYFSYDVKMKEKGDIPEGYSVSREKKERFSLILESASTNQTSMYLCASSPGVYDRAPDTQYFGPGTRLTVL.

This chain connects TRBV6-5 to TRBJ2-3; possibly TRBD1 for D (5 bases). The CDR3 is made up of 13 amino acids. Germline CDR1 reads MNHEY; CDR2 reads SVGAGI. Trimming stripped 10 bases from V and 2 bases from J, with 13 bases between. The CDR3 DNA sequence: TGTGCCACAAAACAGGAACACACAGATACGCAGTATTTT. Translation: CATKQEHTDTQYF.

The CDR3 spells CASSVGLAGEVDTQYF. CDR3 nucleotides: TGTGCCAGCAGCGTGGGACTAGCGGGAGAGGTAGATACGCAGTATTTT. V is TRBV9 and J is TRBJ2-3; 14 bases agree with TRBD2. Looked up from germline, CDR1 is SGDLS and CDR2 is YYNGEE. Trimming cost V 2 bases and J 5 bases; bases outside gene matches: 4. The CDR3 sequence is 16 residues long.

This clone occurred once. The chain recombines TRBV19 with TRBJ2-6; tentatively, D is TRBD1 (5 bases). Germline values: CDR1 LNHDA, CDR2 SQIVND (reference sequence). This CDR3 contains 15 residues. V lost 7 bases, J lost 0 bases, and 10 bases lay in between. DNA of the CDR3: TGTGCCAGTACGAACCAGGGCTCTGGGGCCAACGTCCTGACTTTC. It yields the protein CASTNQGSGANVLTF.

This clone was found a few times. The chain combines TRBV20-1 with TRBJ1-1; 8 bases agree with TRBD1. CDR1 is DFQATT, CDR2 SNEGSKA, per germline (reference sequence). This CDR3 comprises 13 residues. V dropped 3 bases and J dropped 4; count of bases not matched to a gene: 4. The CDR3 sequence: CSASLQGGTEAFF. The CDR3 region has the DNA TGCAGTGCTAGTCTACAGGGGGGCACTGAAGCTTTCTTT.

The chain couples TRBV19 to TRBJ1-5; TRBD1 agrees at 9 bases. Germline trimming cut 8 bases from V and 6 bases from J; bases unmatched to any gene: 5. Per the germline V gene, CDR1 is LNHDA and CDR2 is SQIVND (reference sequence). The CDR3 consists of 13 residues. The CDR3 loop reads CASRDREAQPQHF. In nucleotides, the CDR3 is TGTGCCAGTCGGGACAGGGAGGCTCAGCCCCAGCATTTT.

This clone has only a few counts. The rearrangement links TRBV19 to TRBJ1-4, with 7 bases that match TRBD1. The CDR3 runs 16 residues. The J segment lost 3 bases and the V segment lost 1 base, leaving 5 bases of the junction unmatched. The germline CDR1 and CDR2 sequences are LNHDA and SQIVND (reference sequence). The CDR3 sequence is CASSIGGGTANEKLFF. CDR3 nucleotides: TGTGCCAGTAGTATAGGAGGGGGCACGGCTAATGAAAAACTGTTTTTT.

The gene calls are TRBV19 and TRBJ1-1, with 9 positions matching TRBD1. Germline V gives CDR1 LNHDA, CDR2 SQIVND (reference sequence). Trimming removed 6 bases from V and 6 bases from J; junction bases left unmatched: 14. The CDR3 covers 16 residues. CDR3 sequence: CASSNTGTGLGPEAFF. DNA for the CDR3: TGTGCCAGTAGCAATACCGGGACAGGGTTAGGCCCTGAAGCTTTCTTT.

This CDR3 is CASSSGQGTMNEQFF. In DNA, the CDR3 is TGTGCCAGCAGTTCCGGACAGGGAACCATGAATGAGCAGTTCTTC. The V call is TRBV28, the J call TRBJ2-1, with TRBD1 identical over 8 bases. Per germline, CDR1 MDHEN and CDR2 SYDVKM. V was pared by 4 bases and J by 7 bases, with 9 bases of the junction left unmatched. The CDR3 totals 15 residues.